These 2 T cell receptor beta chains were all obtained from the same sample, sequenced in a study of blood T cell repertoires in COVID-19. The data were produced by immunoSEQ multiplex PCR, yet TCRdb's version contains in-frame clones alone and is incomplete. The sample contains under 200,000 clones, approximately 86% of which appear only once. Sequencing used peripheral blood. Receptors were obtained from a woman older than 75 with acute or convalescent COVID-19.

This chain joins TRBV3-1 (or the pseudogene TRBV3-2) and TRBJ1-1, with 8 bases identical to TRBD1. The CDR3 consists of 15 residues. The junction had 8 bases not matched to a gene; V was cut back by 5 bases and J by 3 bases. Germline V gene lookup returns CDR1 LGHDT and CDR2 YNNKEL (reference sequence). The CDR3 DNA reads as TGTGCCAGCAGCAGACAGGGGAGAGGGGACACTGAAGCTTTCTTT. As protein: CASSRQGRGDTEAFF.

The rearrangement uses TRBV6-5 and TRBJ2-1, with unresolved D. The CDR3 is 12 amino acids. From germline, CDR1 is MNHEY and CDR2 SVGAGI. Trimming shortened V by 7 bases and J by 2 bases, and 6 bases separated the two germline ends. CDR3 nucleotides: TGTGCCAGCACGGTTGCCTACAATGAGCAGTTCTTC. This gives the protein CASTVAYNEQFF.